This record looks at one T cell receptor beta chain sequence and its context. Its antigen has not been determined. No much larger clone is present one base from it, and per-base qualities are unavailable. These data belong to a study of T cell changes during pregnancy in multiple sclerosis (dated by TCRdb to the late 2010s). Regarding the complete study: Changes in the T cell repertoire over the course of pregnancy were examined in this study in women with multiple sclerosis.

Libraries were built with the immunoSEQ multiplex PCR assay. TCRdb provides this immuneACCESS table in a form limited to in-frame rearrangements. Some clones are lacking; in checked studies, under half of them reflect an unresolved V gene, and why the rest are absent is not known. Within this sample are about 120,000 clones, with 80% to 95% of them counted one time only. Approximately 1.4% of the sample is taken by the ten largest. Source: peripheral blood, taken in the third trimester of pregnancy. The sequence derives from a female donor with multiple sclerosis, enrolled in a pregnancy study.

The CDR3 protein is CASGTGVHSNQPQHF. The DNA is as follows: TGTGCCAGCGGGACGGGGGTCCATAGCAATCAGCCCCAGCATTTT. This chain is built from TRBV6-5 and TRBJ1-5, with a tentative D gene TRBD1 over 5 matching bases. Spanning cysteine to phenylalanine, the CDR3 consists of 15 amino acids. Just the 45-base CDR3 DNA is kept, in frame starting at base 1. V gives up 8 bases and J gives up 0 bases, and the segment between their germline ends measures 14 bases. The CDR1 and CDR2 encoded by the germline V gene are MNHEY and SVGAGI.